One T cell receptor (beta chain) is described in this entry. Its antigen is undetermined. Conventional CD4+ T cells were sorted from blood as CD25-low CD127-high cells. Sequencing was performed with immunoSEQ multiplex PCR; in TCRdb, only in-frame clones are kept and a portion is missing. The sample contains tens of thousands of clones, approximately 96% of which appear only once. V was trimmed by 0 bases and J by 5 bases, leaving 11 bases between them. Per the germline V gene, CDR1 is SGHRS and CDR2 is YFSETQ. The CDR3 spans 15 residues. The data were obtained in a study of regulatory and conventional T cells in RAG deficiency. General observations from the study: In Omenn syndrome, sorted "Tregs" may be peripherally activated cells. Other subsets showed around 10-fold reductions, but Treg unique TCR beta sequences fell approximately 100-fold in these patients. RAG-deficient patients showed markedly lower Shannon entropy and higher Simpson indices than control T-cell subsets.

These sequences were also reported in another study, on regulatory T cells. That paper notes: The primer mix had 52 TRBV and 13 TRBJ primers. In patients, unique TRB V-J pairs were restricted and V/J usage skewed, especially in Tregs.

The genes are TRBV5-1 and TRBJ1-4; no clear D. Sequencing used CD25- CD4+ T cells sorted from blood. The receptor was derived from a human donor in good health. The CDR3 DNA reads TGCGCCAGCAGCTTGGAGGGAGGCGGGAATGAAAAACTGTTTTTT. Its translation is CASSLEGGGNEKLFF.